Presented here are 2 T cell receptor beta chains from one specimen sequenced in a study of blood T cell repertoires in COVID-19 (dated by TCRdb to the early 2020s). The receptor library was made with the immunoSEQ multiplex PCR assay. TCRdb carries this immuneACCESS record with in-frame sequences only. Its versions omit some clonotypes, under half of them owing to an unresolved V gene in the studies checked, with the rest unexplained. This sample is represented by some 150,000 clones; approximately 80% of them were singletons. The ten top clones hold under 2.5% of the sample. Specimen: peripheral blood. All receptors come from a man aged 70 or older with acute or convalescent COVID-19.

CDR3 sequence (DNA): TGTGCCAGCAGGTTGACATGGGCGAAGGATGGCTACACCTTC. This sequence encodes CASRLTWAKDGYTF. V is TRBV27 and J is TRBJ1-2; D unclear. CDR1 and CDR2 (germline): MNHEY, SMNVEV (reference sequence). V dropped 6 bases and J dropped 6 bases, with 17 bases sitting between them. This CDR3 spans 14 amino acids.

This rearrangement joins TRBV4-2 to TRBJ2-1, with no clear D. Germline lookup yields CDR1 LGHNA and CDR2 YNFKEQ. Trimming removed 0 bases from V and 9 bases from J, with 9 bases in between. CDR3 size: 13 residues. The CDR3 DNA reads TGTGCCAGCAGCCAAGATCTTGAGCGTGAGCAGTTCTTC. Protein product: CASSQDLEREQFF.